This record covers a single T cell receptor (beta chain). The record originates from a study of T-cell reconstitution after alpha-beta-depleted transplantation in children. CDR3 length: 16 residues. The trim removed 5 bases at V and 6 bases at J, leaving 7 bases unmatched. CDR1 and CDR2 from the germline V gene are MNHEY and SVGEGT. Unique molecular identifiers were used to barcode this TCRbeta library. TCRdb reanalysed the PCR reads using MiXCR and keeps one entry per CDR3 protein. The sample carries approximately 510,000 distinct CDR3 sequences, about 17% recorded once. This chain connects TRBV6-2 or TRBV6-3 to TRBJ2-1; 13 nucleotides align to TRBD2. The sample in question was PBMCs from the stem cell graft donor, obtained from the stem cell graft. The receptor's source is a human donor who donated a stem cell graft to a child with acute lymphoblastic leukemia. The CDR3 region is CASSGRLAGGLNEQFF. The DNA of the CDR3 is TGTGCCAGCAGTGGTAGACTAGCGGGAGGTCTCAATGAGCAGTTCTTC.